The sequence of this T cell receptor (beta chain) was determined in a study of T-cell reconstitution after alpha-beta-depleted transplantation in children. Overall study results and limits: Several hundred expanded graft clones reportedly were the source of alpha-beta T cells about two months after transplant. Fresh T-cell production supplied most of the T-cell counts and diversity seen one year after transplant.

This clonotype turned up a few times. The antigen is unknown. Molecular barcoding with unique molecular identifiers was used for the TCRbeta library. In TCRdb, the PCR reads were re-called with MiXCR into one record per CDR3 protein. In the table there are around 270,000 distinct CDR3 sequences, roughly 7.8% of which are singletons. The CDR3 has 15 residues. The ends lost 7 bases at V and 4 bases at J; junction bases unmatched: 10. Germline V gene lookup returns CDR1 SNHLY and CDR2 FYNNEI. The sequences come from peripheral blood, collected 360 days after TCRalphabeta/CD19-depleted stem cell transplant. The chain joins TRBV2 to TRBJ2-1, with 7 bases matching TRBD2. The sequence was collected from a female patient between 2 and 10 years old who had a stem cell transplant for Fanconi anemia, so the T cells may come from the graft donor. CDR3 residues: CASTPSGDFYNEQFF. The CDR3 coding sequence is TGTGCCAGCACCCCGAGCGGGGACTTTTACAATGAGCAGTTCTTC.